A selection of T cell receptor beta chains follows, all from one sample in a study of blood T cell repertoires in COVID-19. Method: immunoSEQ multiplex PCR; TCRdb's copy keeps in-frame clones and lacks some. The sample records 290,000 or so clones, roughly 92% being singletons. The sequencing sample was made of peripheral blood. The receptor source for this set is a woman aged 25 to 39 with COVID-19, enrolled during active disease. Each CDR3 is given without its conserved first and last residue.

j_call v_call cdr3_aa
TRBJ2-1 TRBV6-5 ASSGTGGRNEQF
TRBJ2-7 TRBV10-3 AISESRTGEGNEQY
TRBJ2-7 TRBV11-2 ASSRRTISYEQY
TRBJ1-1 TRBV9 ASSVGQGPTEAF
TRBJ2-1 TRBV19 ASSIGTGAYNEQF
TRBJ1-2 TRBV15 ATSRGGRGHDYGYT
TRBJ1-1 TRBV18 ASSPRGGGTEAF
TRBJ1-4 TRBV9 ASSGQQGARNEKLF
TRBJ1-2 TRBV30 AWYDRAGGYGYT
TRBJ1-1 TRBV30 ALSGTTEAF
TRBJ2-3 TRBV6-5 ASRPGGSTDTQY
TRBJ1-2 TRBV28 ASSLNRGFYGYT
TRBJ2-5 TRBV6-1 ASSGDRLAGLGETQY
TRBJ1-1 TRBV12-3/TRBV12-4 ASSFAGTEAF
TRBJ2-3 TRBV5-1 ASSLVLADTQY
TRBJ1-2 TRBV6-1 ASSERAPGQGDKAYGYT
TRBJ2-7 TRBV24-1 ATTGAYEQY
TRBJ1-1 TRBV19 ASSLGIRTEAF
TRBJ2-7 TRBV28 ASRPPGDRDHEQY
TRBJ2-7 TRBV14 ASSQDKFSASGSRHEQY
TRBJ2-7 TRBV19 ASSVPGQGSHEQY
TRBJ1-5 TRBV2 ASSLWLTGANQPQH
TRBJ2-3 TRBV5-4 ASSSRLAGDTQY